The next 26 T cell receptor beta chains were all read from a single sample in a study of CD8 T cells in ankylosing spondylitis. TCRdb independently ran MiXCR on the 5' RACE reads; one entry per CDR3 protein. This sample carries about 96,000 distinct CDR3 sequences, approximately 9% of them seen once, and the ten largest clones take 4.5% to 5.5%. Specimen: blood, either unsorted or a sorted T cell fraction (not recorded which). The receptors come from a male donor with ankylosing spondylitis or in good health (not recorded which).

This clonotype has a count of ten or more. V and J are TRBV11-2 and TRBJ2-5; D perhaps matches TRBD1 (6 bases). The germline V gene encodes CDR1 SGHAT and CDR2 FQNNGV. Trimming cost V 0 bases and J 2 bases, with 16 bases left between them. The CDR3 runs to 17 residues. The CDR3 here is CASSLDWGTTAQETQYF. CDR3 in DNA: TGTGCCAGCAGCTTAGATTGGGGGACAACAGCACAAGAGACCCAGTACTTC.

This clonotype was recorded at least ten times. V gene TRBV20-1 combines with J gene TRBJ2-1, with D unresolved. The CDR3 is 13 amino acids. Germline-derived CDR1 and CDR2 are DFQATT and SNEGSKA (reference sequence). V was trimmed by 5 bases and J by 3 bases, leaving 11 bases between them. The CDR3 sequence is CSAAKPYYNEQFF. For the CDR3, the DNA is TGCAGTGCTGCTAAACCCTACTACAATGAGCAGTTCTTC.

Many counts were recorded for this clonotype. The V call is TRBV6-6, the J call TRBJ1-1; no clear D gene. The CDR3 length is 11 residues. Per germline, CDR1 MNHNY and CDR2 SVGAGI (reference sequence). V lost 8 bases and J lost 1, with 5 bases in between. The CDR3 sequence is CASQQNTEAFF. The CDR3 coding sequence is TGTGCCAGCCAACAGAACACTGAAGCTTTCTTT.

As for this clonotype: A much more abundant neighbour one base away suggests this may be a read error. V is TRBV5-1 and J is TRBJ2-2; TRBD1 matches 10 bases. Germline V CDR1 and CDR2: SGHRS, YFSETQ. This CDR3 spans 14 amino acids. Trimming at V came to 8 bases and at J to 7 bases, leaving 8 bases not matched to a gene. This CDR3 reads CARSMTGGSGELFF. The CDR3 bases are TGCGCCAGAAGCATGACAGGGGGCAGCGGGGAGCTGTTTTTT. Together with reference TRBV5-1 and TRBJ2-2, the CDR3 gives the full variable domain: KAGVTQTPRYLIKTRGQQVTLSCSPISGHRSVSWYQQTPGQGLQFLFEYFSETQRNKGNFPGRFSGRQFSNSRSEMNVSTLELGDSALYLCARSMTGGSGELFFGEGSRLTVL.

This clonotype was detected many times. The chain is built from TRBV29-1 and TRBJ2-3; 10 nucleotides agree with TRBD2. Germline lookup yields CDR1 SQVTM and CDR2 ANQGSEA. The CDR3 extends over 17 amino acids. V was pared by 7 bases and J by 0 bases, with 13 bases of the junction left unmatched. The CDR3 nucleotides are TGCAGCGCCCGCCAAGGGGGACTAGCGTCTAGCACAGATACGCAGTATTTT. Protein sequence: CSARQGGLASSTDTQYF.

This clonotype showed up many times. V and J are TRBV24-1 and TRBJ2-3, with TRBD2 identical over 9 bases. Germline V gene lookup returns CDR1 KGHDR and CDR2 SFDVKD. The ends lost 6 bases at V and 1 base at J; junction bases unmatched: 7. The CDR3 extends over 16 amino acids. The CDR3, as DNA: TGTGCCACCAGTAACCCATTAGCGGGGGGCACAGATACGCAGTATTTT. This sequence encodes CATSNPLAGGTDTQYF.

This clonotype was seen ten or more times. The junction differs from germline at one of its ends, possibly a read error. The chain recombines TRBV7-7 with TRBJ2-2; 9 nucleotides match TRBD1. The CDR3 has 16 residues. Germline CDR1 and CDR2: SSHAT and FNYEAQ (reference sequence). The CDR3 sequence is CASSSTGGTGTGELFF. For the CDR3, the DNA is TGTGCTAGCAGCTCCACAGGGGGCACGGGGACCGGGGAGCTGTTTTTT. Using reference TRBV7-7 and TRBJ2-2 for the parts outside the CDR3, the full variable domain is GAGVSQSPRYKVTKRGQDVTLRCDPISSHATLYWYQQALGQGPEFLTYFNYEAQPDKSGLPSDRFSAERPEGSISTLTIQRTEQRDSAMYRCASSSTGGTGTGELFFGEGSRLTVL.

This clonotype was picked up a small number of times. The chain links TRBV3-1 to TRBJ1-4; tentative D call: TRBD1 (5 bases). Germline V CDR1 and CDR2: LGHDT, YNNKEL (reference sequence). Trimming removed 0 bases from V and 5 bases from J, with 16 bases in between. This CDR3 contains 17 residues. CDR3 DNA sequence: TGTGCCAGCAGCCAAGAGACGTTGGGCAGGGAAAATGAAAAACTGTTTTTT. Translating it yields CASSQETLGRENEKLFF.

The table lists this clonotype with many counts. The chain joins TRBV12-3 or TRBV12-4 to TRBJ2-4; no clear D gene. The CDR3 has 13 residues. Trimming pared 7 bases from V and 6 bases from J, leaving 13 bases between. CDR3 sequence (DNA): TGTGCCAGCACCCCCGGCAGGCGAAACATTCAGTACTTC. Translating it yields CASTPGRRNIQYF.

This clonotype was detected ten times or more. The junction and the germline gene differ at one end; a read error may be behind it. The rearrangement joins TRBV12-3 or TRBV12-4 to TRBJ2-1, with a tentative D call TRBD1 (6 bases). The CDR3 runs to 13 residues. This CDR3 is CASGLQGYNEQFF. The CDR3 bases are TGTGCCAGCGGTTTACAGGGTTACAATGAGCAGTTCTTC.

For this clonotype: A much larger clone differs by one base, so this may be a read error. The rearrangement uses TRBV6-1 and TRBJ1-2; unclear D gene. Germline V lookup: CDR1 MNHNS, CDR2 SASEGT. This CDR3 comprises 15 residues. The CDR3 nucleotides read TGTGTCAGCAGTGCTGCTCTGGACGGGAGCTATGGCTACACCTTC. It translates to CVSSAALDGSYGYTF.

The table lists this clonotype with many counts. The chain couples TRBV20-1 to TRBJ1-1, with 10 bases identical to TRBD1. This CDR3 is 14 amino acids long. V gave up 6 bases and J gave up 1 base; unmatched junction bases: 5. The germline V gene has CDR1 DFQATT and CDR2 SNEGSKA (reference sequence). The CDR3 DNA sequence: TGCAGTGCCGTCCGACAGGGGGCGAACACTGAAGCTTTCTTT. It translates to CSAVRQGANTEAFF.

A remark on this clonotype: This may stem from a read error, because a much larger clone lies one nucleotide away. This rearrangement joins TRBV7-2 to TRBJ2-5; D is unresolved. Germline V gene sequence: CDR1 SGHTA, CDR2 FQGNSA. The CDR3 runs to 13 residues. This CDR3 reads CAGSSPTLGTQYF. The CDR3, as DNA: TGTGCCGGCAGCTCCCCGACATTGGGGACCCAGTACTTC.

The V and J genes are TRBV25-1 and TRBJ1-2, with TRBD1 as a possible D gene (6 bases). Germline assignment: CDR1 MGHDK and CDR2 SYGVNS. This CDR3 region has 13 residues. V was shortened by 10 bases and J by 8 bases, with 20 bases between the two germline ends. CDR3 in DNA: TGTGCCACTAAAACCCCAGGGGAATTGGGCTACACCTTC. Translating gives CATKTPGELGYTF.

This clonotype showed up many times. V is TRBV20-1 and J is TRBJ1-2; 7 nucleotides match TRBD1. Trimming cost V 0 bases and J 5 bases; bases outside gene matches: 6. Germline V gene sequence: CDR1 DFQATT, CDR2 SNEGSKA (reference sequence). The CDR3 covers 14 residues. CDR3 residues: CSARDFGTDYGYTF. In DNA form, the CDR3 reads TGCAGTGCTAGAGATTTCGGGACAGATTATGGCTACACCTTC.

In this sample, this clonotype turned up many times. This rearrangement joins TRBV12-3 or TRBV12-4 to TRBJ1-2; D is ambiguous. The CDR3 runs to 14 residues. Trimming removed 5 bases from V and 2 bases from J, with 12 bases in between. The DNA of the CDR3 is TGTGCCAGCAGTCGCTTGGGAGGGAACTATGGCTACACCTTC. Protein sequence: CASSRLGGNYGYTF.

The table lists this clonotype with many counts. This chain links TRBV28 with TRBJ2-5; 10 bases agree with TRBD1. Per the germline V gene, CDR1 is MDHEN and CDR2 is SYDVKM. The CDR3 sequence is 14 residues long. Trimming cost V 5 bases and J 1 base; bases outside gene matches: 1. CDR3 nucleotides: TGTGCCAGCAGTAGGGACAGGGGCCAAGAGACCCAGTACTTC. Translated: CASSRDRGQETQYF.

This clonotype was counted ten times or more. J is TRBJ2-7 and V is TRBV28; D is tentatively TRBD1 or TRBD2 (5 bases each). Germline CDR1 reads MDHEN; CDR2 reads SYDVKM. Trimming stripped 8 bases from V and 2 bases from J, with 16 bases between. The length of the CDR3 is 14 residues. The CDR3 reads CASRVSGTTYEQYF. The CDR3 coding sequence is TGTGCCAGCCGCGTATCGGGGACGACCTACGAGCAGTACTTC.

Ten or more counts support this clonotype. The rearrangement links TRBV2 to TRBJ2-5; D tentatively reads TRBD1 or TRBD2 (5 bases each). This CDR3 contains 14 residues. The ends were cut back, 4 bases at V and 5 bases at J, with 14 bases in the middle. Germline assignment: CDR1 SNHLY and CDR2 FYNNEI. The CDR3: CASSGQTTLETQYF. CDR3 nucleotide sequence: TGTGCCAGCAGTGGACAGACTACGTTGGAGACCCAGTACTTC.

This clonotype showed up many times. The V and J genes are TRBV9 and TRBJ1-4; no clear D gene. The CDR3 sequence is 13 residues long. The ends were cut back, 0 bases at V and 6 bases at J, with 6 bases in the middle. Germline V CDR1 and CDR2: SGDLS, YYNGEE. Here the CDR3 DNA reads TGTGCCAGCAGCGTAGAGCTGGATGAAAAACTGTTTTTT. This sequence encodes CASSVELDEKLFF.

In its sample, this clonotype was seen many times. The chain couples TRBV28 to TRBJ1-5, with 9 bases that match TRBD1. Germline trimming cut 8 bases from V and 0 bases from J; bases unmatched to any gene: 5. CDR1 MDHEN and CDR2 SYDVKM come from the germline V gene. The CDR3 runs to 15 residues. CDR3 loop: CASQGQGYSNQPQHF. In DNA form, the CDR3 reads TGTGCCAGCCAGGGACAGGGTTATAGCAATCAGCCCCAGCATTTT.

This clonotype came up many times. V usage is TRBV24-1 and J usage is TRBJ1-5; 9 nucleotides agree with TRBD1. Germline trimming cut 4 bases from V and 0 bases from J; bases unmatched to any gene: 15. CDR1 and CDR2 from the germline V gene are KGHDR and SFDVKD. This CDR3 comprises 20 residues. CDR3 DNA sequence: TGTGCCACCAGTGACCGGTATTATCGGGACAGGGATTATAGCAATCAGCCCCAGCATTTT. This translates into CATSDRYYRDRDYSNQPQHF.

This clonotype was seen repeatedly, ten times or more. The chain combines TRBV7-8 with TRBJ1-4, with D uncertain. The V end was cut by 5 bases, the J end by 6 bases, with 7 bases between. Germline values: CDR1 SGHVS, CDR2 FQNEAQ. The CDR3 has 12 amino acids. The CDR3 loop reads CASSREDEKLFF. In DNA form, the CDR3 reads TGTGCCAGCAGCCGAGAAGATGAAAAACTGTTTTTT.

This clonotype has ten or more counts. The V gene is TRBV28, the J gene TRBJ2-7; tentatively, D is TRBD1 (5 bases). There are 18 residues in the CDR3. CDR1 MDHEN and CDR2 SYDVKM come from the germline V gene. Trimming left V 3 bases short and J 3 bases short, with 24 bases between. The CDR3 nucleotides are TGTGCCAGCAGTTTTACATTTTCAGGGTCCCCGGGCCGCTACGAGCAGTACTTC. Its translation is CASSFTFSGSPGRYEQYF. The full variable domain, its missing parts supplied by reference TRBV28 and TRBJ2-7, is DVKVTQSSRYLVKRTGEKVFLECVQDMDHENMFWYRQDPGLGLRLIYFSYDVKMKEKGDIPEGYSVSREKKERFSLILESASTNQTSMYLCASSFTFSGSPGRYEQYFGPGTRLTVT.

This clonotype has a handful of counts. The DNA of the CDR3 is TGTGCCAGCAGCTTAAGTCGACAGGGCGGATACAATGAGCAGTTCTTC. This codes for CASSLSRQGGYNEQFF. J is TRBJ2-1 and V is TRBV7-3; 7 positions agree with TRBD1. Per germline, CDR1 SGHTA and CDR2 FQGTGA. J was trimmed by 4 bases and V by 1 base; bases with no gene match: 7. The CDR3 is 16 residues long.

This clonotype was seen ten or more times. The chain links TRBV5-1 to TRBJ1-5; possibly TRBD1 for D (6 bases). The V and J ends lost 0 bases and 2 bases respectively, with 12 bases between them. CDR3 length equals 16 residues. In germline, CDR1 is SGHRS, CDR2 YFSETQ. In DNA form, the CDR3 reads TGCGCCAGCAGCTTGGATGGGAAGGGGGGCAATCAGCCCCAGCATTTT. Protein product: CASSLDGKGGNQPQHF.